Below are 19 T cell receptor beta chains sequenced from a single sample in a study of blood T cell repertoires in COVID-19. Produced via immunoSEQ multiplex PCR; TCRdb's table is partial and in-frame only. The table records around 30,000 clones, more than 70% of them present only once. The sequenced sample was peripheral blood. The receptors shown here come from a man aged 80 or over with active or convalescent COVID-19.

CDR3 amino acids: CASSELTGGQPQHF. The CDR3 region has the DNA TGTGCCAGCAGCGAACTCACAGGGGGCCAGCCCCAGCATTTT. V is TRBV7-9 and J is TRBJ1-5; TRBD1 agrees at 9 bases. CDR1 SEHNR and CDR2 FQNEAQ come from the germline V gene (reference sequence). The trim removed 5 bases at V and 7 bases at J, leaving 6 bases unmatched. There are 14 residues in the CDR3. Combining the CDR3 with reference TRBV7-9 and TRBJ1-5 gives the whole variable domain DTGVSQNPRHKITKRGQNVTFRCDPISEHNRLYWYRQTLGQGPEFLTYFQNEAQLEKSRLLSDRFSAERPKGSFSTLEIQRTEQGDSAMYLCASSELTGGQPQHFGDGTRLSIL.

The CDR3 nucleotides are TGTGCCAGCAGTCAGTGGACTAGCGTCAGCACAGATACGCAGTATTTT. This encodes CASSQWTSVSTDTQYF. The chain couples TRBV14 to TRBJ2-3; 9 bases are shared with TRBD2. The CDR3 spans 16 residues. The germline V gene encodes CDR1 SGHDN and CDR2 FVKESK. V shed 6 bases and J 0 bases; nucleotides not matched to a gene: 7.

The chain employs TRBV29-1 and TRBJ2-7, with 14 bases matching TRBD2. Germline V lookup: CDR1 SQVTM, CDR2 ANQGSEA. This CDR3 contains 14 residues. The ends lost 7 bases at V and 3 bases at J; junction bases unmatched: 5. The CDR3 nucleotides are TGCAGCGCTAAGGGACTAGCGGGGGACTACGAGCAGTACTTC. It encodes CSAKGLAGDYEQYF.

The rearrangement links TRBV14 to TRBJ2-3; 11 bases are a match to TRBD2. Germline CDR1 SGHDN, CDR2 FVKESK. The CDR3 runs to 20 residues. V lost 1 base and J lost 5; bases outside the gene matches: 17. The CDR3 is CASSQGLLAGGPSGGDTQYF. In DNA form, the CDR3 reads TGTGCCAGCAGCCAAGGTCTTCTAGCGGGAGGTCCATCGGGAGGAGATACGCAGTATTTT.

This chain connects TRBV7-2 to TRBJ1-2; 9 positions agree with TRBD1. V was pared by 1 base and J by 8 bases, with 5 bases of the junction left unmatched. The CDR3 runs 14 residues. CDR1 is SGHTA, CDR2 FQGNSA, per germline. The CDR3 bases are TGTGCCAGCAGCTTAGGAGGGACAGGGTACGGCTACACCTTC. Encoded protein: CASSLGGTGYGYTF.

The CDR3 DNA follows: TGCGCCAGCAGCTTTGCGACGGGTAACACTGAAGCTTTCTTT. As protein: CASSFATGNTEAFF. This rearrangement joins TRBV5-1 to TRBJ1-1; D unclear. CDR3 length: 14 amino acids. V lost 2 bases and J 2 bases, leaving 10 bases between the germline ends. CDR1 is SGHRS and CDR2 is YFSETQ in the germline V gene.

This clone occurred a few times. This chain uses TRBV10-3 with TRBJ1-1; TRBD1 aligns across 7 bases. CDR1 and CDR2 (germline): ENHRY, SYGVKD. CDR3 length equals 12 residues. With 10 bases clipped from V and 8 bases from J, the junction kept 10 bases outside the gene matches. CDR3 sequence reads: CATGTGQIEAFF. The CDR3 DNA follows: TGTGCCACGGGGACGGGACAGATAGAAGCTTTCTTT.

V is TRBV12-3 or TRBV12-4 and J is TRBJ2-3, with D uncertain. Trimming pared 6 bases from V and 4 bases from J, leaving 11 bases between. The length of the CDR3 is 13 residues. The CDR3 DNA reads TGTGCCAGCAGGGTACGCGCCTCAGATACGCAGTATTTT. It codes for CASRVRASDTQYF.

The J gene is TRBJ2-7, the V gene TRBV7-3; D possibly corresponds to TRBD2 (7 bases). The CDR3 loop spans 15 amino acids. With 1 base removed from V and 3 bases from J, the gap between germline ends came to 13 bases. Per the germline V gene, CDR1 is SGHTA and CDR2 is FQGTGA. The CDR3 loop is CASSLMGGGNYEQYF. The CDR3 region has the DNA TGTGCCAGCAGCTTAATGGGAGGGGGAAACTACGAGCAGTACTTC.

This rearrangement joins TRBV19 to TRBJ1-5, with 8 bases fitting TRBD1. Germline loops: CDR1 LNHDA, CDR2 SQIVND (reference sequence). V was pared by 3 bases and J by 5 bases, with 6 bases of the junction left unmatched. This CDR3 spans 15 amino acids. CDR3 bases: TGTGCCAGTAGTATGGACAGGGAAGGCGATCAGCCCCAGCATTTT. Translation: CASSMDREGDQPQHF.

The rearrangement links TRBV20-1 to TRBJ1-1; D uncertain. The CDR3 is 13 residues long. V shed 3 bases and J shed 0 bases, with 8 bases lying between them. CDR1 is DFQATT, CDR2 SNEGSKA, per germline (reference sequence). CDR3 residues: CSASRGVNTEAFF. The CDR3 bases are TGCAGTGCTAGTCGCGGGGTGAACACTGAAGCTTTCTTT.

In this sample, this clone turned up once. This sequence joins TRBV28 and TRBJ2-7, with D maybe TRBD1 (5 bases). The germline CDR1 and CDR2 sequences are MDHEN and SYDVKM. The V and J ends lost 2 bases and 7 bases respectively, with 21 bases between them. The CDR3 runs 16 residues. The CDR3 spells CASSLMTTVTKGEQYF. DNA of the CDR3: TGTGCCAGCAGTTTAATGACAACTGTTACTAAGGGGGAGCAGTACTTC.

The chain employs TRBV21-1 and TRBJ1-2. TRBV21-1 is classified as a pseudogene. This CDR3 region has 17 residues. CDR3 DNA sequence: TGTGCCAGCAGCAAACCGGAGACCCTCGAGGCGTACTATGGCTACACCTTC. Translating gives CASSKPETLEAYYGYTF.

The chain uses TRBV5-1 and TRBJ2-3, with 12 bases fitting TRBD2. The CDR3 totals 14 residues. Germline V gene lookup returns CDR1 SGHRS and CDR2 YFSETQ. J lost 8 bases, V lost 4 bases, and 5 bases had no gene match. CDR3 sequence (DNA): TGCGCCAGCAGCACGGGACTAGCGGGCGGTACGCAGTATTTT. It encodes CASSTGLAGGTQYF.

The gene calls are TRBV30 and TRBJ1-5, with 11 positions matching TRBD1. After removal of 2 bases from V and 3 bases from J, the junction contained 9 bases not matched to a gene. The CDR3 totals 17 residues. The germline V gene has CDR1 GTSNPN and CDR2 SVGIG (reference sequence). The CDR3 loop is CAWSPDRGHVPNQPQHF. CDR3 coding DNA: TGTGCCTGGAGTCCGGACAGGGGGCATGTACCCAATCAGCCCCAGCATTTT.

The rearrangement uses TRBV12-3 or TRBV12-4 and TRBJ2-7; no clear D gene. The CDR3 has 13 amino acids. The ends were cut back, 4 bases at V and 3 bases at J, with 10 bases in the middle. The CDR3 DNA is TGTGCCAGCAGTTCTACTTCGATCTACGAGCAGTACTTC. It is translated as CASSSTSIYEQYF.

The chain uses TRBV14 and TRBJ1-2; D ambiguous. Germline CDR1 and CDR2: SGHDN and FVKESK. This CDR3 contains 13 residues. With 2 bases removed from V and 6 bases from J, the gap between germline ends came to 10 bases. DNA of the CDR3: TGTGCCAGCAGCCAATTTCGGGGAAATGGCTACACCTTC. This translates into CASSQFRGNGYTF.

This chain uses TRBV7-8 with TRBJ2-2; D is unclear. The V and J ends lost 7 bases and 2 bases respectively, with 8 bases between them. The germline gives CDR1 SGHVS, CDR2 FQNEAQ. CDR3 length equals 13 residues. The CDR3 spells CASNNFNTGELFF. CDR3 coding DNA: TGTGCCAGCAACAATTTCAACACCGGGGAGCTGTTTTTT.

The chain carries TRBV6-1 and TRBJ2-7, with 9 bases fitting TRBD1. The CDR3 length is 15 residues. The V segment lost 3 bases and the J segment 6 bases; nucleotides outside the gene matches: 9. Per the germline V gene, CDR1 is MNHNS and CDR2 is SASEGT. The CDR3 DNA reads TGTGCCAGCAGTGATGGGGGGACAGGGTCTCTCGAGCAGTACTTC. This encodes CASSDGGTGSLEQYF.